What follows is one TCR beta chain and its context. Its matching antigen is unknown. Single viable CD3+CD4+CD8-CD45RO+ cells were sorted as the memory CD4+ T cells. V lost 3 bases, J lost 4 bases, and 16 bases lay in between. Germline assignment: CDR1 MNHEY and CDR2 SMNVEV (reference sequence). The CDR3 has 15 amino acids. This sample was included in a study of memory CD4+ T cells and cytomegalovirus serostatus. Study information: This sample comes from healthy Belgian adults, 9 CMV seropositive, 24 seronegative.

Whole-study results and caveats: The CMV-associated TCR signature appears largely within the CD4+ memory repertoire.

Study processing details: After removing out-of-frame reads, 2,204,828 distinct TCRbeta sequences remained. Sequencing was performed with immunoSEQ multiplex PCR; in TCRdb, only in-frame clones are kept and a portion is missing. That table supplies the V and J calls and clone size; D and trimming were determined from the DNA. Among about 50,000 clones listed, 82% were seen once. The V and J genes are TRBV27 and TRBJ2-7; D may match TRBD1 or TRBD2 (6 bases each). The receptor was isolated from an adult in good health and CMV-seronegative. What was sequenced was memory CD4+ T cells from blood. The CDR3 sequence: CASSFYPPGAYEQYF. Here the CDR3 DNA reads TGTGCCAGCAGTTTCTACCCCCCGGGGGCATACGAGCAGTACTTC.